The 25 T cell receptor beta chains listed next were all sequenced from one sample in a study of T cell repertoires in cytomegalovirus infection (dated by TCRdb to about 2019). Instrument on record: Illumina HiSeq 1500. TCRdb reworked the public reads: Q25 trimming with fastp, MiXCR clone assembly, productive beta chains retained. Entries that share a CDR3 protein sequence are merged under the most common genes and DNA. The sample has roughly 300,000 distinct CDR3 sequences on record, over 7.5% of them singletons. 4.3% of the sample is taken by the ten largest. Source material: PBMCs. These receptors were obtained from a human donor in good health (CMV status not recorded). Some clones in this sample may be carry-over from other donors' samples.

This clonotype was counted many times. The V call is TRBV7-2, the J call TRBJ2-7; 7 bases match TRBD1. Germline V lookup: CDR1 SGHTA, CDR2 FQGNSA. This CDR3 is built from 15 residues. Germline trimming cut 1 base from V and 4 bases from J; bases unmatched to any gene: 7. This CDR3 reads CASSLGGQRLYEQYF. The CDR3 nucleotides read TGTGCCAGCAGCTTAGGGGGACAGAGACTTTACGAGCAGTACTTC.

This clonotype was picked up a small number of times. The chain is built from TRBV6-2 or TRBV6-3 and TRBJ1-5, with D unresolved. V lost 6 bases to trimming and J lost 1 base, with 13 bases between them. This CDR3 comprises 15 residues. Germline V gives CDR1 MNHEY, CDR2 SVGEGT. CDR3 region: CASRPALGSNQPQHF. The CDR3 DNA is TGTGCCAGCAGACCCGCGCTCGGAAGCAATCAGCCCCAGCATTTT.

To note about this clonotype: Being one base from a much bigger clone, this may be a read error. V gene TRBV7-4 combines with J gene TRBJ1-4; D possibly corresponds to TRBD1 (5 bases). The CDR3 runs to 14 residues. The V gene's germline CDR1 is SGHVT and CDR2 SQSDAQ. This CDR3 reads CASSLGQLNEKMFF. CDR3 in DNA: TGTGCCAGCAGCTTAGGACAGCTAAATGAAAAAATGTTTTTT.

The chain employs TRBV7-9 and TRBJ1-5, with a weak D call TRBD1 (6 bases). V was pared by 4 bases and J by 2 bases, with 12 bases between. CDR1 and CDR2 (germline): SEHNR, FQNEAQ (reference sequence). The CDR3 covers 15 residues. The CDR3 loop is CASSSQGGRNQPQHF. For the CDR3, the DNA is TGTGCCAGCAGCTCCCAAGGGGGTCGCAATCAGCCCCAGCATTTT.

As DNA, the CDR3 is TGTGCCAGCAGCTTAGCGCGGGGGGGCTCCTACAATGAGCAGTTCTTC. Translated, it gives CASSLARGGSYNEQFF. This chain links TRBV7-2 with TRBJ2-1, with 9 bases identical to TRBD2. V gave up 0 bases and J gave up 0 bases; unmatched junction bases: 0. CDR1 SGHTA and CDR2 FQGNSA come from the germline V gene. This CDR3 has 16 amino acids.

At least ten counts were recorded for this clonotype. This chain's CDR3 is CASSLGQGYRTQYF. The CDR3 DNA reads TGTGCCAGCAGCCTGGGACAGGGGTATAGGACCCAGTACTTC. The gene calls are TRBV28 and TRBJ2-5; 10 bases agree with TRBD1. V was clipped by 6 bases and J by 7 bases; unmatched bases: 8. The CDR3 has 14 residues. Germline CDR1 is MDHEN and CDR2 is SYDVKM. The full variable domain, completed using reference TRBV28 and TRBJ2-5, is DVKVTQSSRYLVKRTGEKVFLECVQDMDHENMFWYRQDPGLGLRLIYFSYDVKMKEKGDIPEGYSVSREKKERFSLILESASTNQTSMYLCASSLGQGYRTQYFGPGTRLLVL.

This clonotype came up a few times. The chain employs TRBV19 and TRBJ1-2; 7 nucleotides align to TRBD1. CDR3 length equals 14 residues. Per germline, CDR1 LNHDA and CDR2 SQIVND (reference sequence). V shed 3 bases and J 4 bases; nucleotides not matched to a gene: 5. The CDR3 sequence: CASSIRDSLYGYTF. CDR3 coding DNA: TGTGCCAGTAGTATCCGGGACAGTCTCTATGGCTACACCTTC.

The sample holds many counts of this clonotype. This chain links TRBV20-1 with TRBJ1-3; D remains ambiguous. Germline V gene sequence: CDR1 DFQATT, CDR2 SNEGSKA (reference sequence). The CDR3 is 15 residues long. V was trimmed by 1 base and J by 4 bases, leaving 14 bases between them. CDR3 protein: CSARGGPATGNTIYF. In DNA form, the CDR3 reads TGCAGTGCTAGAGGCGGACCGGCGACGGGAAACACCATATATTTT.

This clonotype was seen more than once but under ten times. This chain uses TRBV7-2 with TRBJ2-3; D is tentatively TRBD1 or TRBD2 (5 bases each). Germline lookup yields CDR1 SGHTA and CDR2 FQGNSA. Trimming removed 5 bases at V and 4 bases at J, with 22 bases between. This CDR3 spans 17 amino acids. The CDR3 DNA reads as TGTGCCAGCAGCGCCCCCGGGACCCCAAGTCGGGCAGATACGCAGTATTTT. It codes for CASSAPGTPSRADTQYF.

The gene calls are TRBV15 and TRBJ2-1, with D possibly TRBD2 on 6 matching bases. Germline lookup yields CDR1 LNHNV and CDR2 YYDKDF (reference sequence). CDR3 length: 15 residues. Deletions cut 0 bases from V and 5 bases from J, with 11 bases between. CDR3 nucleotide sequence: TGTGCCACCAGCAGAGACGGGGGAACTAACAATGAGCAGTTCTTC. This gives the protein CATSRDGGTNNEQFF.

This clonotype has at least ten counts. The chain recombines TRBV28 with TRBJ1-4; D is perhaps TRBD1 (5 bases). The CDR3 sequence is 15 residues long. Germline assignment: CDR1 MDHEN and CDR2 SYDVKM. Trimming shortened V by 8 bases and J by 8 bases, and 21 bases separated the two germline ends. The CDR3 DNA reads TGTGCCAGCTTCCCAGGGCTGGGAATTAACGAAAAACTGTTTTTT. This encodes CASFPGLGINEKLFF.

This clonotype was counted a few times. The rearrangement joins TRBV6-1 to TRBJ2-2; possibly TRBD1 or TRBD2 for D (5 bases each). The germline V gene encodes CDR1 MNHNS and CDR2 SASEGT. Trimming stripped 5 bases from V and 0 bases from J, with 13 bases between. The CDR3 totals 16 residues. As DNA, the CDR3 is TGTGCCAGCAGTAAGGGACGGACAACGAACACCGGGGAGCTGTTTTTT. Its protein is CASSKGRTTNTGELFF.

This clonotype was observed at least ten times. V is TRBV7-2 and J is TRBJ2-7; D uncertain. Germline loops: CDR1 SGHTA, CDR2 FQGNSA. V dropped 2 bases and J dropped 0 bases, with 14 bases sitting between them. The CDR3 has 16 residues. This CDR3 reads CASSLISLGSSYEQYF. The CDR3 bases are TGTGCCAGCAGCTTAATCAGTCTGGGGTCCTCCTACGAGCAGTACTTC.

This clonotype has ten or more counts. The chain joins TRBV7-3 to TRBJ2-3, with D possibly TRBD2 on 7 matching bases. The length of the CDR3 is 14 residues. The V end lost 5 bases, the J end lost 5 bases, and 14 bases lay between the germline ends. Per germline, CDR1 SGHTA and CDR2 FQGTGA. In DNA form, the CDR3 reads TGTGCCAGCAGCCGTCCGGGGGGCCTAGATACGCAGTATTTT. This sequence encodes CASSRPGGLDTQYF.

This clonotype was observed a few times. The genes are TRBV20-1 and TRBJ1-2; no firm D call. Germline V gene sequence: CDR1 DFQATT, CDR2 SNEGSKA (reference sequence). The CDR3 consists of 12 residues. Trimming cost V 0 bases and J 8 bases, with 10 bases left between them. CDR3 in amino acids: CSAREGGSGYTF. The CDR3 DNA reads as TGCAGTGCTAGAGAGGGTGGTTCCGGCTACACCTTC.

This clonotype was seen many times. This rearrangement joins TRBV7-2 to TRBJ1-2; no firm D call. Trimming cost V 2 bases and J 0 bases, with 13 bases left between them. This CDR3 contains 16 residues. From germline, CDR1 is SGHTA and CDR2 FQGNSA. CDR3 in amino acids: CASSLPFDGANYGYTF. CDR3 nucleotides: TGTGCCAGCAGCTTACCGTTTGACGGAGCTAACTATGGCTACACCTTC.

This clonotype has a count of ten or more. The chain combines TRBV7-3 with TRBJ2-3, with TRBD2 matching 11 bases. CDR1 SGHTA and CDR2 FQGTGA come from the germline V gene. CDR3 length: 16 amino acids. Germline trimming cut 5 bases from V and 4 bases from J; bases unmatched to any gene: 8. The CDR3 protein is CASSALAGGQADTQYF. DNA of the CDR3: TGTGCCAGCAGCGCCCTAGCGGGGGGACAGGCAGATACGCAGTATTTT.

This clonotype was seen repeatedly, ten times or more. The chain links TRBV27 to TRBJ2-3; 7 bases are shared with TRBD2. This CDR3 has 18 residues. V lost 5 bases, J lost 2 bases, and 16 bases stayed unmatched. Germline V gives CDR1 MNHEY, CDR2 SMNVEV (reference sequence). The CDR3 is CASSQLIGGRRNTDTQYF. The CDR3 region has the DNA TGTGCCAGCAGTCAACTGATCGGGGGGAGGCGTAACACAGATACGCAGTATTTT.

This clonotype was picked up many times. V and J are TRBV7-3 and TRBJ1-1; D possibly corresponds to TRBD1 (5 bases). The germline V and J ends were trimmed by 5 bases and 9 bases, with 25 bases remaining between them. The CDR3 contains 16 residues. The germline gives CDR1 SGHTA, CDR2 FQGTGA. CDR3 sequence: CASSKDPGRREVKAFF. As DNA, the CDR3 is TGTGCCAGCAGCAAAGACCCAGGGAGGAGGGAGGTAAAAGCTTTCTTT.

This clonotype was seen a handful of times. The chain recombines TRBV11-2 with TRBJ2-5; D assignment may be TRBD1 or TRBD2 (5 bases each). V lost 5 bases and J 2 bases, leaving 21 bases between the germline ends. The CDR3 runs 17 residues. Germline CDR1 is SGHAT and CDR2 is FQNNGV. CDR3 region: CASSARPEGLKQETQYF. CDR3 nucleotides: TGTGCCAGCAGCGCCCGTCCCGAGGGGCTAAAACAAGAGACCCAGTACTTC. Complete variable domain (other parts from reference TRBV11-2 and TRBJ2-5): EAGVAQSPRYKIIEKRQSVAFWCNPISGHATLYWYQQILGQGPKLLIQFQNNGVVDDSQLPKDRFSAERLKGVDSTLKIQPAKLEDSAVYLCASSARPEGLKQETQYFGPGTRLLVL.

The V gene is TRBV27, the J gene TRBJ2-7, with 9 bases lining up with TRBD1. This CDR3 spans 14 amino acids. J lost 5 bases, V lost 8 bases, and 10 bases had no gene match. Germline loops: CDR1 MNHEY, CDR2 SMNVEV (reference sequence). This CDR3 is CASRLGQGFHEQYF. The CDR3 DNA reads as TGTGCCAGCCGATTAGGACAGGGGTTCCACGAGCAGTACTTC.

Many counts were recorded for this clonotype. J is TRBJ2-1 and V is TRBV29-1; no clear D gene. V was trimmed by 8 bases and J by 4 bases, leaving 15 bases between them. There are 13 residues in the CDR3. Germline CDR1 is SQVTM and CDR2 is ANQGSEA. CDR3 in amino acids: CSISRPRYNEQFF. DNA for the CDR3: TGCAGCATTAGCCGGCCTCGATACAATGAGCAGTTCTTC.

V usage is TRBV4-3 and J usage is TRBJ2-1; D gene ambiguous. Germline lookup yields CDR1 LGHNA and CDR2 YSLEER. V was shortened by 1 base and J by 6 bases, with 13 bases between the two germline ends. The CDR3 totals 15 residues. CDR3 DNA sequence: TGCGCCAGCAGCCAAGGAGCGTTAGGTTCCAATGAGCAGTTCTTC. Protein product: CASSQGALGSNEQFF.

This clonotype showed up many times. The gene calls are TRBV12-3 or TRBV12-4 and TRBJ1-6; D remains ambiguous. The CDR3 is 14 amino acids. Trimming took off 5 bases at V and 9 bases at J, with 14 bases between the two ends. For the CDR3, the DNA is TGTGCCAGCAGTCCGTTCTTAAAGAGTTCACCCCTCCACTTT. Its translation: CASSPFLKSSPLHF.

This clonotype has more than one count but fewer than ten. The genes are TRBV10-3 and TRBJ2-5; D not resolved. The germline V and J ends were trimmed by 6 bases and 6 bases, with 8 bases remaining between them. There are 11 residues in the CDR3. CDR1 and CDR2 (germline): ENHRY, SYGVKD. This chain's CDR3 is CAISDSKTQYF. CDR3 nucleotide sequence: TGTGCCATCAGCGACTCTAAGACCCAGTACTTC.